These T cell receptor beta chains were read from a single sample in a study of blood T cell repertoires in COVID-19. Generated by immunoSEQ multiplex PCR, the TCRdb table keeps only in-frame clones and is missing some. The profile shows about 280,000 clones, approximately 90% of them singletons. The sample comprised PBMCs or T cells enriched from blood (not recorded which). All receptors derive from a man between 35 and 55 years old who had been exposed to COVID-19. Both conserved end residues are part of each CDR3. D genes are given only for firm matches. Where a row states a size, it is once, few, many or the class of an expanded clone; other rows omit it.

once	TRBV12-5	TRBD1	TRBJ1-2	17	TGTGCTAGTGGTTTCAGGACAGGGGGTCGGACTAACTATGGCTACACCTTC	CASGFRTGGRTNYGYTF
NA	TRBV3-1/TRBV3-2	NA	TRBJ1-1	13	TGTGCCAGCAGCCAGGTGTCAGATCCAAGAGCTTTCTTT	CASSQVSDPRAFF
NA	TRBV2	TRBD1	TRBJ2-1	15	TGTGCCAGCAGTGAAGGGGGACAGCCTTACAATGAGCAGTTCTTC	CASSEGGQPYNEQFF
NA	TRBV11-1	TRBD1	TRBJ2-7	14	TGTGCCAGCAGCACCGGGACAGGCACCTACGAGCAGTACTTC	CASSTGTGTYEQYF
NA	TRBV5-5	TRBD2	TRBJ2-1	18	TGTGCCAGCAGCTTACTGATCGTCCGGGACTATCCTTACAATGAGCAGTTCTTC	CASSLLIVRDYPYNEQFF
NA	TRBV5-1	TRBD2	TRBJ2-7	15	TGCGCCAGCAGCTCGACTAGCGGAGCTCATACGACGCAGTACTTC	CASSSTSGAHTTQYF
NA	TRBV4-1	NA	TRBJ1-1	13	TGCGCCAGCAGCCAAGTTCGAGGGGGTGAAGCTTTCTTT	CASSQVRGGEAFF
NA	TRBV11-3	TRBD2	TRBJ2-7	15	TGTGCCAGCAGCTTAGAGGGACTAGCGTCCTACGAGCAGTACTTC	CASSLEGLASYEQYF
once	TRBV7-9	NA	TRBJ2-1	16	TGTGCCAGCAGCCCCTATAGCGGAAGCTCCTACAATGAGCAGTTCTTC	CASSPYSGSSYNEQFF
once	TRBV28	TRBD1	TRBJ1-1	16	TGTGCCAGCAGTTTGGACCCCGGGACAGGGTACACTGAAGCTTTCTTT	CASSLDPGTGYTEAFF
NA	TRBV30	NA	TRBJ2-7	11	TGTGCCTGGAGTGGTATCTACGAGCAGTACTTC	CAWSGIYEQYF
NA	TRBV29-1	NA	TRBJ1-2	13	TGCAGCGCTGTCCAACGACAGTACTATGGCTACACCTTC	CSAVQRQYYGYTF
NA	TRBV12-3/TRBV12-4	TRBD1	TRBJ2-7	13	TGTGCCAGCAGTAAACAGGGGTCCTACGAGCAGTACTTC	CASSKQGSYEQYF
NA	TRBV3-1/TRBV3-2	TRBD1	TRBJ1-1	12	TGTGCCAGCAACAGACAGGGGGCTGAAGCTTTCTTT	CASNRQGAEAFF
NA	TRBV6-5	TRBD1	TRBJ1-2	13	TGTGCCAGCACCACCGACAGGGGCTATGGCTACACCTTC	CASTTDRGYGYTF
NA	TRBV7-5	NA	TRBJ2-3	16	TGTGTCAGAAGCGGCTTCTGCGGGAGGGCCCCAGATACGCAGTATTTT	CVRSGFCGRAPDTQYF
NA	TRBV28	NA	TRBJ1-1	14	TGTGCCAGCAGCCTAGGCGGGGGTCAGACTGAAGCTTTCTTT	CASSLGGGQTEAFF
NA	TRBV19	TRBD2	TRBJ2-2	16	TGTGCCAGTACCCCCCCCAGCGGGAGTGGATTCGGGGAGCTGTTTTTT	CASTPPSGSGFGELFF
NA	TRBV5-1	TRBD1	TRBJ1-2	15	TGCGCCAGCAGCTTGGAAGGGACAGGGAGGTATGGCTACACCTTC	CASSLEGTGRYGYTF
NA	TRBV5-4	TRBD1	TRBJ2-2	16	TGTGCCAGCAGCTTGTCCCAGGGGGCGGGCACCGGGGAGCTGTTTTTT	CASSLSQGAGTGELFF
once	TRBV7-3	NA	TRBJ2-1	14	TGTGCCAGCAGCTTAGCCGGGACTCGCAATGAGCAGTTCTTC	CASSLAGTRNEQFF
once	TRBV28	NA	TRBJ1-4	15	TGTGCCAGCAGCCCCTTGGATGCGGGTAATGAAAAACTGTTTTTT	CASSPLDAGNEKLFF
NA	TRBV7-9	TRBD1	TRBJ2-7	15	TGTGCCAGCAGGCCTACCGGGACAGGGGCCTACGAGCAGTACTTC	CASRPTGTGAYEQYF
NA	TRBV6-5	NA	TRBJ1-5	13	TGTGCCAGCAGCCTTGGACAAGCCTGGCCCCAGCATTTT	CASSLGQAWPQHF
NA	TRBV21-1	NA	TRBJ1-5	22	TGTGCCAGCAGCAAAGTAGGGGTCCAGGGGGCTACGTCCCCATATAGCAATCAGCCCCAGCATTTT	CASSKVGVQGATSPYSNQPQHF
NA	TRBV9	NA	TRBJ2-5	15	TGTGCCAGCAGCGTAGCTGGAGTGGCCCAAGAGACCCAGTACTTC	CASSVAGVAQETQYF
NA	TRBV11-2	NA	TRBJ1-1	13	TGTGCCAGCAGCTTAGGAACGGTCACTGAAGCTTTCTTT	CASSLGTVTEAFF
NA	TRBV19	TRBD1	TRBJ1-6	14	TGTGCCAGTAGTATACAGGGGGTCGGTTCACCCCTCCACTTT	CASSIQGVGSPLHF
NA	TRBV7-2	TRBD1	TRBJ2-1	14	TGTGCCAGCAGCGCGTGGGACAGGGAAGGTGAGCAGTTCTTC	CASSAWDREGEQFF
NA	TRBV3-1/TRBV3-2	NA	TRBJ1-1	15	TGTGCCAGCGGTCGGCAGGGAGGGTATAACGCTGAAGCTTTCTTT	CASGRQGGYNAEAFF
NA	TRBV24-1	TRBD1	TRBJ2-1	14	TGTGCCACCAGTGATTTTACAGGGGTACCTGAGCAGTTCTTC	CATSDFTGVPEQFF
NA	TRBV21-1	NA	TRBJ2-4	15	TGTGCCAGCAGCGGGGGGAAGATGGCCAAAAACATTCAGTACTTC	CASSGGKMAKNIQYF
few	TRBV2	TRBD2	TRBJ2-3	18	TGTGCCAGCAGTGAATTCAGGACTAGCGGGAATAGGGTAGATACGCAGTATTTT	CASSEFRTSGNRVDTQYF
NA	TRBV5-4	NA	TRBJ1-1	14	TGTGCCAGCAGCCCGGCTGGGGGCCCGGAGAGCGCTTTCTTT	CASSPAGGPESAFF
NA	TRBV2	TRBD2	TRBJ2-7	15	TGTGCCAGCAGTGATTCACTAGCGGATTCCTACGAGCAGTACTTC	CASSDSLADSYEQYF
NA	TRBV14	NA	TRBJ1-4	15	TGTGCCAGCAGCCTAATAGGGGACACGGAAGAGGAACTGTTTTTT	CASSLIGDTEEELFF
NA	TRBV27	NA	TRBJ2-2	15	TGTGCCAGCAGTGCACAGGTGGCGAACACCGGGGAGCTGTTTTTT	CASSAQVANTGELFF
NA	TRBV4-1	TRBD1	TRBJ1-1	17	TGCGCCAGCAGCCAAGATCCGCAGGGGGCATTAAACACTGAAGCTTTCTTT	CASSQDPQGALNTEAFF
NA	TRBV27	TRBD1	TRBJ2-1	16	TGTGCCAGCAGTTTAGGAGACAGGGGCTCCTACAATGAGCAGTTCTTC	CASSLGDRGSYNEQFF
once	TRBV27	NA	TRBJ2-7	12	TGTGCCAGCGGGACTTCTACCTACGAGCAGTACTTC	CASGTSTYEQYF
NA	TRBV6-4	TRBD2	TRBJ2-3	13	TGTGCCAGCAGTGAGCGGGAGACAGATACGCAGTATTTT	CASSERETDTQYF